This TCR beta chain was profiled in a study of tumor-infiltrating lymphocytes in primary liver carcinoma. A constant-region primer served to make TCR beta cDNA from about 490 ng total RNA. Modified slightly, ARM-PCR produced TCR beta libraries over three nested multiplex PCR rounds. Both of the initial two PCR rounds ran for about 11 cycles and employed TRBV1-TRBV30 forward primers alongside a C-beta reverse primer. TCRdb redid the calling of the multiplex PCR reads with MiXCR, one entry per CDR3 protein. The sample holds 310,000 or so distinct CDR3 sequences, about two thirds seen once. This CDR3 contains 13 residues. CDR1 and CDR2 (germline): MNHNY, SVGAGI (reference sequence). The V gene lost 7 bases and the J gene lost 2 bases, with 11 bases spanning the gap. This clonotype was counted at least ten times. Alongside blood RNA obtained from unsorted whole blood, germline DNA was also extracted.

The material sequenced was peripheral blood. The receptor was derived from a middle-aged man with primary liver carcinoma and hepatitis B virus infection. This chain joins TRBV6-6 and TRBJ1-1; tentative D call: TRBD1 (6 bases). The CDR3 DNA is TGTGCCAGCAACTTACAGGGAAACACTGAAGCTTTCTTT. Encoded protein: CASNLQGNTEAFF.